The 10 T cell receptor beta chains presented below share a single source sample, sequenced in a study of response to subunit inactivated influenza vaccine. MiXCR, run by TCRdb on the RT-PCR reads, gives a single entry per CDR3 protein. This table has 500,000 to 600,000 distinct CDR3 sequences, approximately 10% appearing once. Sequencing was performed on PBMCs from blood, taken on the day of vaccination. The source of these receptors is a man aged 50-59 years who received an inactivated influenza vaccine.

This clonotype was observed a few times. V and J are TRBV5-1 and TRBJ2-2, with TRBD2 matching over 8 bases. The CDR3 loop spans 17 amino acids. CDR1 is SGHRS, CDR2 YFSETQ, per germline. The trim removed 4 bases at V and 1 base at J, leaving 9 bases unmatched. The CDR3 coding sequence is TGCGCCAGCAGCCCATCCGAGACTAGCGAGAACACCGGGGAGCTGTTTTTT. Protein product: CASSPSETSENTGELFF.

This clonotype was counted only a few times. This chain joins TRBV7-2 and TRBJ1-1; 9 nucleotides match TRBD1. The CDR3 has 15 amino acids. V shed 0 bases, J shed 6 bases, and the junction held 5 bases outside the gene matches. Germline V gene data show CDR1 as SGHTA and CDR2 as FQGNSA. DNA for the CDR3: TGTGCCAGCAGCTTAGCGGGGACAGGGTTCGCTGAAGCTTTCTTT. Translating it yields CASSLAGTGFAEAFF.

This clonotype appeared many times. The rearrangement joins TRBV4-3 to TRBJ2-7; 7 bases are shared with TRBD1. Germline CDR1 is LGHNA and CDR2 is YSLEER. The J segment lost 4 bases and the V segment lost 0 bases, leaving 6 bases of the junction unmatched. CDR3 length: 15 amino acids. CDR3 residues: CASSQDLGRGYEQYF. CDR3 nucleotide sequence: TGCGCCAGCAGCCAAGATTTGGGCAGGGGGTACGAGCAGTACTTC.

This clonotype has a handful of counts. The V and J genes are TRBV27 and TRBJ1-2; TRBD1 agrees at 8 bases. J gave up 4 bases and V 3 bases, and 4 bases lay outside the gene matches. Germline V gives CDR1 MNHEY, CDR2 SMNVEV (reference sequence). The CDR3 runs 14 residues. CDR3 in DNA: TGTGCCAGCAGTTTTCAGGACAGGGTCTATGGCTACACCTTC. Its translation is CASSFQDRVYGYTF.

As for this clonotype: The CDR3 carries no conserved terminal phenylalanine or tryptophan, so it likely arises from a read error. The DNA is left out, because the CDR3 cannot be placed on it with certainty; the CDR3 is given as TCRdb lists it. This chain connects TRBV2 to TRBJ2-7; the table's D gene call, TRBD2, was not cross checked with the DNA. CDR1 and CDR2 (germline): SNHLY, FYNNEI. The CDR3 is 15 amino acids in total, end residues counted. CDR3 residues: CASSAQPAGAHTKRL.

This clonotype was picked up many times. The chain's CDR3 is CASSFGTEYGYTF. The CDR3 nucleotides read TGTGCCAGCAGCTTCGGGACAGAGTATGGCTACACCTTC. This sequence joins TRBV5-6 and TRBJ1-2; 7 nucleotides match TRBD1. Germline CDR1 reads SGHDT; CDR2 reads YYEEEE. The CDR3 consists of 13 residues. V lost 2 bases to trimming and J lost 5 bases; unmatched junction nucleotides: 3.

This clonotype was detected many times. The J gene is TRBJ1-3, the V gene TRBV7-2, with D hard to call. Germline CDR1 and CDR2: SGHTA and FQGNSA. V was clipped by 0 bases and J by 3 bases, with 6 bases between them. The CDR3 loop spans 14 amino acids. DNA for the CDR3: TGTGCCAGCAGCTTAGCGGGGAGTGGAAACACCATATATTTT. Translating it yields CASSLAGSGNTIYF.

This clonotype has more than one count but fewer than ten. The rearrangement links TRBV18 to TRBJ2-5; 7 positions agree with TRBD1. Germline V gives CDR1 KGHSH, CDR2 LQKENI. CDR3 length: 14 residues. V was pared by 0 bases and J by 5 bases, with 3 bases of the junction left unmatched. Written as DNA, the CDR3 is TGTGCCAGCTCACCACCAACAGGGGAGGAGACCCAGTACTTC. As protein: CASSPPTGEETQYF.

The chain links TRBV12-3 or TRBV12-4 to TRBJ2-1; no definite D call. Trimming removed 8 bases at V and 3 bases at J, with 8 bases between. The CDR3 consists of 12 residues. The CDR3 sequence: CASGPFYNEQFF. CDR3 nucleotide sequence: TGTGCCAGCGGACCTTTCTACAATGAGCAGTTCTTC.

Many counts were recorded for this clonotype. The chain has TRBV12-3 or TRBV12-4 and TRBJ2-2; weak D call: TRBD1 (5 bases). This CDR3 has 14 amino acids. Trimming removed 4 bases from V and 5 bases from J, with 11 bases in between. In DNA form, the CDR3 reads TGTGCCAGCAGTTCCGCAGGGTGGACCGGGGAGCTGTTTTTT. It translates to CASSSAGWTGELFF.